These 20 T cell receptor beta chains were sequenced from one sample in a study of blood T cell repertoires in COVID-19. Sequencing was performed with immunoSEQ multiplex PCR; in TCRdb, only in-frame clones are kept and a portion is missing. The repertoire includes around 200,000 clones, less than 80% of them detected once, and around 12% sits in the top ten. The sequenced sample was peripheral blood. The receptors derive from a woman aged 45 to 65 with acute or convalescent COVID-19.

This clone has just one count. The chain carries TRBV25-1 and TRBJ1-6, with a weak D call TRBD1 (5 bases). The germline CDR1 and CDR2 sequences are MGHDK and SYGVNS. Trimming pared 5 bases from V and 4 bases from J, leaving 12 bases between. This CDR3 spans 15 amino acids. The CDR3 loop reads CASSKGQSYNSPLHF. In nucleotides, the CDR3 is TGTGCCAGCAGTAAAGGACAATCATATAATTCACCCCTCCACTTT.

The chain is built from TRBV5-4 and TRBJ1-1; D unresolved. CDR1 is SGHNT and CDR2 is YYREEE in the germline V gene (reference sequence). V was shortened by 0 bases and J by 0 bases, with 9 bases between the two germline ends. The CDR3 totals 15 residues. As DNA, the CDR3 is TGTGCCAGCAGCTTGGGGTCTGACATGAACACTGAAGCTTTCTTT. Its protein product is CASSLGSDMNTEAFF.

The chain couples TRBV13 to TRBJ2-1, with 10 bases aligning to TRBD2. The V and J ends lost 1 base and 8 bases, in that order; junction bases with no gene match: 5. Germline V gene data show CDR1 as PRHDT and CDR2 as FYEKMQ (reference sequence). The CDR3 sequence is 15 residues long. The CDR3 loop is CASSLAPSGGYEQFF. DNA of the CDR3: TGTGCCAGCAGCTTAGCTCCTAGCGGGGGTTATGAGCAGTTCTTC.

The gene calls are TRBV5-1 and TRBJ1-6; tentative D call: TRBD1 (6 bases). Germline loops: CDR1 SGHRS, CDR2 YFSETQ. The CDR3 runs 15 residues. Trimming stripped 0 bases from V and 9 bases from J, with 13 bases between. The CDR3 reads CASSLDGGAGSPLHF. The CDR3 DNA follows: TGCGCCAGCAGCTTGGATGGGGGCGCGGGTTCACCCCTCCACTTT.

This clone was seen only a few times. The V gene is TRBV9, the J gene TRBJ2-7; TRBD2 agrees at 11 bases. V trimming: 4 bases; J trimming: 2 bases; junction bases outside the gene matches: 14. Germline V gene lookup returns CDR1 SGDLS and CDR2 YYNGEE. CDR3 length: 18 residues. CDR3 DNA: TGTGCCAGCAGCCCCGAGGCTAGCGGGAGGTTTCTTCCCTACGAGCAGTACTTC. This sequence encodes CASSPEASGRFLPYEQYF.

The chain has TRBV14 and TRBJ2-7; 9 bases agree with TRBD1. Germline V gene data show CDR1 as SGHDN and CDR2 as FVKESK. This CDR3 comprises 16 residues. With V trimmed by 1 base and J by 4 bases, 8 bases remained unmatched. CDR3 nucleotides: TGTGCCAGCAGCCAAGGCTGGGGACAGGGTTCTTACGAGCAGTACTTC. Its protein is CASSQGWGQGSYEQYF.

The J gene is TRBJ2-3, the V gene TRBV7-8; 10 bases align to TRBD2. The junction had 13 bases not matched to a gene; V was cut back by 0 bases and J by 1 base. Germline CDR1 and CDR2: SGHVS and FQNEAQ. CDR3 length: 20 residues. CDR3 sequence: CASSLASRTSGGRGTDTQYF. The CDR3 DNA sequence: TGTGCCAGCAGCTTAGCAAGCCGGACTAGCGGAGGGAGGGGCACAGATACGCAGTATTTT. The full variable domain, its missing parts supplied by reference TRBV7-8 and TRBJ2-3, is GAGVSQSPRYKVAKRGQDVALRCDPISGHVSLFWYQQALGQGPEFLTYFQNEAQLDKSGLPSDRFFAERPEGSVSTLKIQRTQQEDSAVYLCASSLASRTSGGRGTDTQYFGPGTRLTVL.

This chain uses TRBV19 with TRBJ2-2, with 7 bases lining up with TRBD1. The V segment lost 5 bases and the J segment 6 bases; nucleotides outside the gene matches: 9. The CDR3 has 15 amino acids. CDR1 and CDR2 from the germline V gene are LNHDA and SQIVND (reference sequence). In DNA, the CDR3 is TGTGCCAGTAGTCCGACAGGGACCCGATCCGGGGAGCTGTTTTTT. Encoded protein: CASSPTGTRSGELFF.

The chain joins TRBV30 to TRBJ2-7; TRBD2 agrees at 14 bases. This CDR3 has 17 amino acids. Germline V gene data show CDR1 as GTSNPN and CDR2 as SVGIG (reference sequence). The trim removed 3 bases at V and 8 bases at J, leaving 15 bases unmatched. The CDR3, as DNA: TGTGCCTGGAGGCCCGGGACTAGCGGGGGCAGGGGTACGAAGCAGTACTTC. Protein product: CAWRPGTSGGRGTKQYF.

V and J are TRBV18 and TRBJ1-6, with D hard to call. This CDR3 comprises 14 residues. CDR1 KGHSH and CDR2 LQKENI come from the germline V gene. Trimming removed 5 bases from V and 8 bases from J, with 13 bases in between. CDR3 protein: CASSLTDSDSPLHF. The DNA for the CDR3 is TGTGCCAGCTCATTGACCGACTCGGATTCACCCCTCCACTTT.

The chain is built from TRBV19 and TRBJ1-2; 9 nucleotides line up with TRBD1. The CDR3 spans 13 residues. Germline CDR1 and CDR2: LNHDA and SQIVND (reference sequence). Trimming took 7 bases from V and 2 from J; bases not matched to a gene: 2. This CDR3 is CASTDRGNYGYTF. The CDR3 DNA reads TGTGCCAGTACTGACAGGGGGAACTATGGCTACACCTTC.

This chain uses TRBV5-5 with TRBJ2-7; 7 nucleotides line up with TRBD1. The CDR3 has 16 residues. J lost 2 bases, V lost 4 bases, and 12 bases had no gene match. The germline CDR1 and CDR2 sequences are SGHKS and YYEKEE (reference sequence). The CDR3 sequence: CASSTSGTAITYEQYF. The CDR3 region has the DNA TGTGCCAGCAGCACGAGTGGGACAGCGATAACCTACGAGCAGTACTTC.

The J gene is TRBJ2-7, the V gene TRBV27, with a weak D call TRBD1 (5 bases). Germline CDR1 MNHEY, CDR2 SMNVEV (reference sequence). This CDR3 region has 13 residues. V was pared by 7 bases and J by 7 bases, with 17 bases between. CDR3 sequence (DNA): TGTGCCAGCACAAACAGGATTTCGCGAGAGCAGTACTTC. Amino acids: CASTNRISREQYF.

CDR3 in amino acids: CASSEIEGAGYGYTF. In nucleotides, the CDR3 is TGTGCCAGCAGTGAAATCGAGGGGGCTGGCTATGGCTACACCTTC. The chain links TRBV6-1 to TRBJ1-2, with 7 nucleotides matching TRBD1. The germline V gene has CDR1 MNHNS and CDR2 SASEGT. Trimming cost V 2 bases and J 4 bases; bases outside gene matches: 7. The CDR3 extends over 15 amino acids.

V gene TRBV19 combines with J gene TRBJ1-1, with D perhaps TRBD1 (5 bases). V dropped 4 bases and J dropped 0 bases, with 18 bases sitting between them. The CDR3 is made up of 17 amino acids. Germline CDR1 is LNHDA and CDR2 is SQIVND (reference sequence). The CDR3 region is CASSKGLQRVMNTEAFF. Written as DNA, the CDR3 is TGTGCCAGTAGTAAGGGACTCCAAAGAGTTATGAACACTGAAGCTTTCTTT. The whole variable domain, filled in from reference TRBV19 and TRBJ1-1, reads DGGITQSPKYLFRKEGQNVTLSCEQNLNHDAMYWYRQDPGQGLRLIYYSQIVNDFQKGDIAEGYSVSREKKESFPLTVTSAQKNPTAFYLCASSKGLQRVMNTEAFFGQGTRLTVV.

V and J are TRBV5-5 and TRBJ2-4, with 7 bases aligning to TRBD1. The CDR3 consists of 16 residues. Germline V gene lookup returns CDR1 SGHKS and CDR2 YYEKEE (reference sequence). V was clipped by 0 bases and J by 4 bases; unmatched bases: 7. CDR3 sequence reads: CASSLETGWEKNIQYF. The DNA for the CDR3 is TGTGCCAGCAGCTTGGAGACAGGGTGGGAGAAAAACATTCAGTACTTC.

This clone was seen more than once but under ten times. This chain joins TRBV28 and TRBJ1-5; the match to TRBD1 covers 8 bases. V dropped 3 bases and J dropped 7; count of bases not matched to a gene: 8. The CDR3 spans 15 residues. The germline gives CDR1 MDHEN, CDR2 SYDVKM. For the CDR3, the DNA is TGTGCCAGCAGTTTTAACAGGGGGGTTAACCAGCCCCAGCATTTT. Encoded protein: CASSFNRGVNQPQHF.

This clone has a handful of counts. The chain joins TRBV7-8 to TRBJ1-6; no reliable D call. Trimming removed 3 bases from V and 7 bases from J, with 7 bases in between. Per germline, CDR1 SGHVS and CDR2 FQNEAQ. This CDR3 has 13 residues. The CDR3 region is CASSFVSNSPLHF. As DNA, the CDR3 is TGTGCCAGCAGCTTCGTATCGAATTCACCCCTCCACTTT.

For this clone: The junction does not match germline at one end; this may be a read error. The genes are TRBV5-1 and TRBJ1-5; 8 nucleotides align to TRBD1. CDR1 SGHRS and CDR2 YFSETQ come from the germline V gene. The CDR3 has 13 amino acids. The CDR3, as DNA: TGCGCCAGCAGCATAGGACAGGGTCAGACCCAGCATTTT. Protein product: CASSIGQGQTQHF.

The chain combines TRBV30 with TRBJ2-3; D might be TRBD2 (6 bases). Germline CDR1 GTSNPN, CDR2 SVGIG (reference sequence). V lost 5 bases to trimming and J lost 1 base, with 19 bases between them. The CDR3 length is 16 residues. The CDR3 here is CAWGSGFGGRTDTQYF. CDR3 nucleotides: TGTGCCTGGGGGAGTGGATTCGGGGGACGCACAGATACGCAGTATTTT.